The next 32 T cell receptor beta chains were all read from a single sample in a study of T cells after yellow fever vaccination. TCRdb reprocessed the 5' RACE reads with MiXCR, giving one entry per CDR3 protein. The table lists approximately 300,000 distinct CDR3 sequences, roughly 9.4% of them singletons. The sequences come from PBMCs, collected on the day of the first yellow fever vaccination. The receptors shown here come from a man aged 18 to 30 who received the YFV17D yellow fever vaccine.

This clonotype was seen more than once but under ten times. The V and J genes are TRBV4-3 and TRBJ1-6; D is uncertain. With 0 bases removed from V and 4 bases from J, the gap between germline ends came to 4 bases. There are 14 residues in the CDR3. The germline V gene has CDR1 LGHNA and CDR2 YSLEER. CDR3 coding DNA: TGCGCCAGCAGCCAAGATTTGTATAATTCACCCCTCCACTTT. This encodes CASSQDLYNSPLHF.

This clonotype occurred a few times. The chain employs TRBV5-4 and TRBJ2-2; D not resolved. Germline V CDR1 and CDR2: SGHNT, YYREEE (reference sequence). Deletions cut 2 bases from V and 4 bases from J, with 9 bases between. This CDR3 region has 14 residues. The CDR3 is CASSFSFGTGELFF. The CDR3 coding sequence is TGTGCCAGCAGCTTCTCATTTGGCACCGGGGAGCTGTTTTTT.

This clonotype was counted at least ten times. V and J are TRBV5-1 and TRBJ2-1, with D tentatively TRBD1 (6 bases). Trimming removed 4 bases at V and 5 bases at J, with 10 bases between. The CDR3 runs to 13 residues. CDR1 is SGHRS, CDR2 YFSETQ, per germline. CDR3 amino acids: CASSDRTDNEQFF. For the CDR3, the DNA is TGCGCCAGCAGCGACAGGACGGACAATGAGCAGTTCTTC.

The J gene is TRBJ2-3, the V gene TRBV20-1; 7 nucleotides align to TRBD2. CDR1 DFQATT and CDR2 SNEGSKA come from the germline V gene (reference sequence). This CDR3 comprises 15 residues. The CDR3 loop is CSSKPPSGYTDTQYF. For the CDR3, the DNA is TGCAGCTCAAAACCCCCTAGCGGCTACACAGATACGCAGTATTTT.

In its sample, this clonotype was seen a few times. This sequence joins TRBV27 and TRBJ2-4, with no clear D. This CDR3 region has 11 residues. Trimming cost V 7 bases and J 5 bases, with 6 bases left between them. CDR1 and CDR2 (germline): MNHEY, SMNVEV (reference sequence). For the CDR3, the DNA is TGTGCCAGCACCCGGCAAAACATTCAGTACTTC. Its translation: CASTRQNIQYF.

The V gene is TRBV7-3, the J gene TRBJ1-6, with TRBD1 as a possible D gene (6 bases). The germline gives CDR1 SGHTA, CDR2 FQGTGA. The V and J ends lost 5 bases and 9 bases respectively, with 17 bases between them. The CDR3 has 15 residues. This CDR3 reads CASSPSGGRGSPLHF. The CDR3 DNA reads TGTGCCAGCAGCCCGAGCGGGGGGCGAGGTTCACCCCTCCACTTT.

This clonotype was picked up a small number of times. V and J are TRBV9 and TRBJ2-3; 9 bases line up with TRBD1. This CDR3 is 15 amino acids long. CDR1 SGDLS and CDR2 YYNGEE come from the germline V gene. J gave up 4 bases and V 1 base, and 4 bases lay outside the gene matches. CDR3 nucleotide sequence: TGTGCCAGCAGCGTATCGGGACAGGGAGCAGATACGCAGTATTTT. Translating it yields CASSVSGQGADTQYF.

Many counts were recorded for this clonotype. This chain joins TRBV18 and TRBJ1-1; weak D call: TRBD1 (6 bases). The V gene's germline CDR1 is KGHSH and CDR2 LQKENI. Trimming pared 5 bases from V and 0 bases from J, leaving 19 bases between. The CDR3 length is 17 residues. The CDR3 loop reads CASSFASRGGVNTEAFF. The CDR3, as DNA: TGTGCCAGCTCATTCGCCTCGAGAGGGGGAGTGAACACTGAAGCTTTCTTT.

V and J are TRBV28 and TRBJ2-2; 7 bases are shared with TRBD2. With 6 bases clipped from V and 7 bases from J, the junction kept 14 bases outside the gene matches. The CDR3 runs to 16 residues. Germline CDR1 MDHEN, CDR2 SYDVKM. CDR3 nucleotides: TGTGCCAGCAGGTTACCCCCTCAGCGGGGTATCGGGGAGCTGTTTTTT. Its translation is CASRLPPQRGIGELFF. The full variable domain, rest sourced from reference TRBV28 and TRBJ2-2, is DVKVTQSSRYLVKRTGEKVFLECVQDMDHENMFWYRQDPGLGLRLIYFSYDVKMKEKGDIPEGYSVSREKKERFSLILESASTNQTSMYLCASRLPPQRGIGELFFGEGSRLTVL.

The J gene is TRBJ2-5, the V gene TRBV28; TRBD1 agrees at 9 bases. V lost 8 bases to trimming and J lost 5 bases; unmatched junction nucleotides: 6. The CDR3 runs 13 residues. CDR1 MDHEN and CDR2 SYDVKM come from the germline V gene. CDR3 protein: CASVTGGGETQYF. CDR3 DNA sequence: TGTGCCAGCGTTACAGGGGGCGGGGAGACCCAGTACTTC.

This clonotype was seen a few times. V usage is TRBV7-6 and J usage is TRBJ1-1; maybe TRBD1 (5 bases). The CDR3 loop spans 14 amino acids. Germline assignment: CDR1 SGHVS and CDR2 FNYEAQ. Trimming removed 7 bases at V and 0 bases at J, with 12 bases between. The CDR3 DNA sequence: TGTGCCAGCACCCGGGGGACGATGAACACTGAAGCTTTCTTT. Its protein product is CASTRGTMNTEAFF.

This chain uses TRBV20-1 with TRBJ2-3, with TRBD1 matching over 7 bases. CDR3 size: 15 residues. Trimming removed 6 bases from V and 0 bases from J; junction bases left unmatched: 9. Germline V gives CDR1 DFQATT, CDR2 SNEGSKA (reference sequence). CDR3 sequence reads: CSAWGQTTSTDTQYF. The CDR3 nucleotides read TGCAGTGCATGGGGACAGACTACTAGCACAGATACGCAGTATTTT.

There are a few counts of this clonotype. The CDR3 DNA follows: TGTGCCAGCAGCTTTGGGTCGGGGATAACCTACGAGCAGTACGTC. It yields the protein CASSFGSGITYEQYV. The rearrangement links TRBV7-8 to TRBJ2-7, with D possibly being TRBD2 (5 bases). CDR3 length: 15 residues. Trimming took off 3 bases at V and 2 bases at J, with 14 bases between the two ends. Germline V gene lookup returns CDR1 SGHVS and CDR2 FQNEAQ.

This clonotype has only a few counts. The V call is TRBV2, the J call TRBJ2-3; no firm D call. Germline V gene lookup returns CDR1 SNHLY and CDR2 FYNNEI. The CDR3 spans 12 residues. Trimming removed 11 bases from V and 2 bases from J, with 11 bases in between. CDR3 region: CAGGYSTDTQYF. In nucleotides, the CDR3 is TGTGCCGGTGGCTATTCCACAGATACGCAGTATTTT.

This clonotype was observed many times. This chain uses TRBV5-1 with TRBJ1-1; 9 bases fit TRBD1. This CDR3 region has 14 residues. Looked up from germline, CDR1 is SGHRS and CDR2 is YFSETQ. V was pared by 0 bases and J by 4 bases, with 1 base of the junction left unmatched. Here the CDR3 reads CASSLGTGVTEAFF. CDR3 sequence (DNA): TGCGCCAGCAGCTTGGGGACAGGGGTCACTGAAGCTTTCTTT.

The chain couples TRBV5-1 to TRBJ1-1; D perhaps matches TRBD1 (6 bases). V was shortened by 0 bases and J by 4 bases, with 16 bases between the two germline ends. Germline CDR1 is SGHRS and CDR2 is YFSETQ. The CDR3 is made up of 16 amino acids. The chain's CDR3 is CASSLVAGVEGTEAFF. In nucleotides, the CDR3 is TGCGCCAGCAGCTTGGTGGCAGGGGTGGAGGGCACTGAAGCTTTCTTT.

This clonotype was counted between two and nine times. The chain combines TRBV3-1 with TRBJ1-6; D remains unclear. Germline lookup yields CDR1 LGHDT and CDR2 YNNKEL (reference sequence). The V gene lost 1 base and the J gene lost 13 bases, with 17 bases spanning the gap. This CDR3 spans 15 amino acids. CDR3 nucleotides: TGTGCCAGCAGCCAAGTGGACCTCCATCAAGGCCCCCTCCACTTT. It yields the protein CASSQVDLHQGPLHF.

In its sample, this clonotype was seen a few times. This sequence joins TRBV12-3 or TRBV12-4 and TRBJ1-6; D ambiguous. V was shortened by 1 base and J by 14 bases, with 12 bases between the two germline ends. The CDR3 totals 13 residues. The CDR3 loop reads CASSLVGLGALHF. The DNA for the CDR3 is TGTGCCAGCAGTTTAGTCGGCCTGGGAGCCCTCCACTTT.

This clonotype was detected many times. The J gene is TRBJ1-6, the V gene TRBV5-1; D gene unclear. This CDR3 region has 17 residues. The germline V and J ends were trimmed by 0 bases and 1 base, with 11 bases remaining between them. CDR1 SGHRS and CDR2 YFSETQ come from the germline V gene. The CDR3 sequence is CASSLDEGGSYNSPLHF. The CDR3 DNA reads TGCGCCAGCAGCTTGGATGAGGGTGGGTCCTATAATTCACCCCTCCACTTT.

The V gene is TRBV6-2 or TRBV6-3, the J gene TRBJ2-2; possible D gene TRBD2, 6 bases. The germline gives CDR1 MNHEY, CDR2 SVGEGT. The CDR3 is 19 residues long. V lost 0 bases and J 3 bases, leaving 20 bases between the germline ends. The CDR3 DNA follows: TGTGCCAGCAGTTACTCATTAGTTTCAGTGCGGGGTGACACCGGGGAGCTGTTTTTT. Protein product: CASSYSLVSVRGDTGELFF.

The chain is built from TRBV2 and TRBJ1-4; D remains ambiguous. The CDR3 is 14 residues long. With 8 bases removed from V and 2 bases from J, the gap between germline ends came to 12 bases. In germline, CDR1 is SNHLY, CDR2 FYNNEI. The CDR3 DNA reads TGTGCCAGCCGCGAAACAGAGACTAATGAAAAACTGTTTTTT. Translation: CASRETETNEKLFF.

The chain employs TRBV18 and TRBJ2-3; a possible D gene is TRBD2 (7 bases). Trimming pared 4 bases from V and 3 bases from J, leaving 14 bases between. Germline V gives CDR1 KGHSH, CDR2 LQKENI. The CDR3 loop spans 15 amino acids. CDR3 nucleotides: TGTGCCAGCTCACGAACCGGGGGGCAGACAGATACGCAGTATTTT. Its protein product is CASSRTGGQTDTQYF.

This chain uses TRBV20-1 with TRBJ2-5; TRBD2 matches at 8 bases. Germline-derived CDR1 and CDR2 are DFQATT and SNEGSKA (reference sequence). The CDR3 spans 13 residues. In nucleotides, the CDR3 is TGCAGCCCCCACCGGGGGGGGGGGGAGACCCAGTACTTC. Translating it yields CSPHRGGGETQYF.

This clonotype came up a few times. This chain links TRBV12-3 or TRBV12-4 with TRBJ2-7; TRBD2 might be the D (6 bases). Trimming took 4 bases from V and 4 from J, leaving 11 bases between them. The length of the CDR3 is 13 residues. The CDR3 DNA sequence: TGTGCCAGCAGTTCCCCCGGGGGTTACGAGCAGTACTTC. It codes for CASSSPGGYEQYF.

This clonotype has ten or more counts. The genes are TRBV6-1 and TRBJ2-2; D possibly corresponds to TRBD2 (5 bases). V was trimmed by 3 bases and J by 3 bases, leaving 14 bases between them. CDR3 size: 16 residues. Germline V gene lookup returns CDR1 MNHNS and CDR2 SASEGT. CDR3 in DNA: TGTGCCAGCAGTGAGCCGGGAACCCAGGACACCGGGGAGCTGTTTTTT. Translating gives CASSEPGTQDTGELFF.

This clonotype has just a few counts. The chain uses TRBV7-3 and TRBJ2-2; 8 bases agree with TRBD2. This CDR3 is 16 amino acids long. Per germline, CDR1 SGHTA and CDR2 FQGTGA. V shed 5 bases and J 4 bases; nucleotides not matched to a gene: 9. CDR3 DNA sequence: TGTGCCAGCAGCCCATCGGGAGGGGAGGTCACCGGGGAGCTGTTTTTT. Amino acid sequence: CASSPSGGEVTGELFF.

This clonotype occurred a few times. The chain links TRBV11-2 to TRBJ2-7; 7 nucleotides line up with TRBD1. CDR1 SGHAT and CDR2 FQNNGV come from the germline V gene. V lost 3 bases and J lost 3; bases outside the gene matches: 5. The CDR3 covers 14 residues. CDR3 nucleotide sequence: TGTGCCAGCAGCTTTGGGACAGCCCTCTACGAGCAGTACTTC. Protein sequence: CASSFGTALYEQYF.

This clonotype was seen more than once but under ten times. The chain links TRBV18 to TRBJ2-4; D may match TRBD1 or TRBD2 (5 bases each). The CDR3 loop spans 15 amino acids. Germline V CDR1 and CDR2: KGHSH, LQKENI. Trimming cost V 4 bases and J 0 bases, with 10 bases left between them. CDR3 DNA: TGTGCCAGCTCACGGGACCCTACAGCCAAAAACATTCAGTACTTC. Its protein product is CASSRDPTAKNIQYF.

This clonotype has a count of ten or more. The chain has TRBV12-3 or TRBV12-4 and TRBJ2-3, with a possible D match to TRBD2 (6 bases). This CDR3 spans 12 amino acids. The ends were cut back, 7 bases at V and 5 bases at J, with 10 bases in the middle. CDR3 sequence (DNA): TGTGCCAGCACCGCGGGGTTAGATACGCAGTATTTT. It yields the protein CASTAGLDTQYF.

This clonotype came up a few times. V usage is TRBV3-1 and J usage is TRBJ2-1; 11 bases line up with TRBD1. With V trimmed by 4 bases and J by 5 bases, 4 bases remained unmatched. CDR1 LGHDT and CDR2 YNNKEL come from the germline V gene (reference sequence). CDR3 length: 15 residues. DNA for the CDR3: TGTGCCAGCAGCCCCTGGGACAGGGGGGACAATGAGCAGTTCTTC. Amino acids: CASSPWDRGDNEQFF.

CDR3 sequence (DNA): TGCAGTGCTAGAGGGCCGGGGGTGAACACTGAAGCTTTCTTT. Amino acids: CSARGPGVNTEAFF. V and J are TRBV20-1 and TRBJ1-1; a possible D gene is TRBD1 (5 bases). Germline CDR1 reads DFQATT; CDR2 reads SNEGSKA (reference sequence). V was trimmed by 1 base and J by 0 bases, leaving 9 bases between them. The CDR3 is made up of 14 amino acids.

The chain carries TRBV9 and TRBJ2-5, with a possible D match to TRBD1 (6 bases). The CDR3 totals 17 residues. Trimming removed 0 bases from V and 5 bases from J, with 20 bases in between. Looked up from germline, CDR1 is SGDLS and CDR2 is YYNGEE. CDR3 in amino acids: CASSVGAIDGGGETQYF. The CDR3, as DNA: TGTGCCAGCAGCGTAGGGGCCATAGATGGGGGCGGGGAGACCCAGTACTTC.